This T cell receptor beta chain emerged from a study of cytotoxic CD8 clonotypes in ibrutinib-treated CLL. As for the study in general: Response samples were taken after a median of approximately 12 months on treatment, range 6 to 36.

Data came from immunoSEQ multiplex PCR; TCRdb stores just in-frame clones and leaves some out. This table holds 150,000 to 200,000 clones, 88% found once. CDR1 is LNHDA, CDR2 SQIVND, per germline (reference sequence). V was pared by 7 bases and J by 5 bases, with 14 bases between. The CDR3 has 14 residues. The source was PBMCs, collected at disease progression, from a patient treated with ibrutinib. The sequence came from a human donor with chronic lymphocytic leukemia. The gene calls are TRBV19 and TRBJ2-2; D perhaps matches TRBD1 (5 bases). The DNA for the CDR3 is TGTGCCAGTACCCGGCAGGGAAGGACCGGGGAGCTGTTTTTT. Translating it yields CASTRQGRTGELFF.